This TCR beta chain emerged from a study of shared clonotypes between healthy human individuals. As for the study in general: Per-donor plates numbered three CD4 naive, three CD4 memory, two CD8 naive and one CD8 memory. Study outcomes and limitations: Clonotypes which were not shared had lower generation probabilities than clonotypes that all four donors shared. A handful of donors shared 5% to 5.5% of their naive CD4 clonotypes.

A note on this clone: Its specificity is unknown.

Naivety among CD8 cells was defined by CD45RO negativity and positive CCR7 selection, thereby excluding terminally differentiated effector memory CD45RA+ cells. Deep-level assay runs were performed. The data were produced by immunoSEQ multiplex PCR, yet TCRdb's version contains in-frame clones alone and is incomplete. The sample records approximately 600,000 clones, about 95% being singletons. The TCR sequence derives from a woman between 25 and 40 years old in good health. Sequencing used naive CD8+ T cells sorted from blood.

The CDR3 DNA reads TGTGCCAGCAGCGGGACAAGCAATCAGCCCCAGCATTTT. Translation: CASSGTSNQPQHF. This sequence joins TRBV6-1 and TRBJ1-5, with D perhaps TRBD1 (6 bases). This CDR3 comprises 13 residues. The germline CDR1 and CDR2 sequences are MNHNS and SASEGT. Trimming took off 6 bases at V and 1 base at J, with 7 bases between the two ends.